Following are 3 T cell receptor beta chains from one sample sequenced in a study of control samples from healthy donors and cancer patients. Method: immunoSEQ multiplex PCR; TCRdb's copy keeps in-frame clones and lacks some. The sample contains tens of thousands of clones, more than 85% of which appear only once. The sample comprised PBMCs. These TCRs come from a woman aged 35 to 49 with lung cancer.

The chain recombines TRBV10-3 with TRBJ1-4; D uncertain. The CDR3 contains 14 residues. V dropped 2 bases and J dropped 4 bases, with 8 bases sitting between them. CDR1 ENHRY and CDR2 SYGVKD come from the germline V gene. For the CDR3, the DNA is TGTGCCATCAGTGAGGGGCAGTATAATGAAAAACTGTTTTTT. Amino acids: CAISEGQYNEKLFF.

This clone has a single count. CDR3 amino acids: CASSLEGSLTGELFF. The CDR3 nucleotides read TGTGCCAGCAGCTTGGAGGGCAGCCTAACCGGGGAGCTGTTTTTT. This rearrangement joins TRBV5-5 to TRBJ2-2; no clear D. Germline values: CDR1 SGHKS, CDR2 YYEKEE (reference sequence). The CDR3 is made up of 15 amino acids. The V and J ends lost 0 bases and 5 bases respectively, with 11 bases between them. Supplemented by reference TRBV5-5 and TRBJ2-2, the full variable domain reads DAGVTQSPTHLIKTRGQQVTLRCSPISGHKSVSWYQQVLGQGPQFIFQYYEKEERGRGNFPDRFSARQFPNYSSELNVNALLLGDSALYLCASSLEGSLTGELFFGEGSRLTVL.

The rearrangement links TRBV2 to TRBJ1-1; D possibly corresponds to TRBD1 (6 bases). Trimming stripped 6 bases from V and 9 bases from J, with 17 bases between. CDR3 length: 13 amino acids. CDR1 and CDR2 from the germline V gene are SNHLY and FYNNEI. The CDR3 DNA reads TGTGCCAGCAGCTCCGATGGCCGGGACAAAGCTTTCTTT. Protein: CASSSDGRDKAFF.